Reported below is one TCR beta chain. The antigen is unknown. Per the germline V gene, CDR1 is SNHLY and CDR2 is FYNNEI. There are 13 residues in the CDR3. The V gene lost 1 base and the J gene lost 8 bases, with 11 bases spanning the gap. Original processing methods: After removing out-of-frame reads, around 2,100,000 distinct TCRbeta sequences remained. The repertoire was sequenced with immunoSEQ multiplex PCR; TCRdb's copy has only in-frame clones and lacks some. The DNA was the basis for D and trimming; V, J and clone size are from that table. The data show roughly 50,000 clones, less than 85% seen once. The data originate from a study of memory CD4+ T cells and cytomegalovirus serostatus. Study-level information: Of the healthy Belgian adults, fewer than 10 were CMV seropositive and about 24 seronegative. Findings and limits, study-wide: Of approximately 160 reported CMV TCRbeta sequences, under 70 were found in memory CD4+ repertoires.

The sort gate was single viable CD3+CD4+CD8-CD45RO+ cells for memory CD4+ T cells. Serostatus was set by detecting CMV pp150, pp28, p38, p52 IgG. The sequenced sample consisted of memory CD4+ T cells from blood. The receptor comes from an adult in good health and CMV-seronegative. Some clones in this sample may be carry-over from other donors' samples. V is TRBV2 and J is TRBJ1-2; D uncertain. CDR3 region: CASSEGGEAGYTF. The CDR3 coding sequence is TGTGCCAGCAGTGAAGGTGGGGAAGCCGGCTACACCTTC.